This is a list of T cell receptor beta chains from one sample in a study of cytomegalovirus exposure and HLA in healthy donors. Profiled with immunoSEQ multiplex PCR; TCRdb holds only in-frame clones, not every one. The top ten hold roughly 5.4% of the sample, which has 90,000 to 120,000 clones, about three quarters seen once. The sequenced material came from PBMCs. The receptors were gathered from a young woman in good health and CMV-seropositive. Each CDR3 is given with its conserved first and last residue. A D gene is named only where the DNA matches it firmly. A row's size may be missing; if present it is once, few, many or a size class.

j_call clone_size d_call v_call cdr3_nt cdr3_aa
TRBJ1-5 NA TRBD1 TRBV10-1 TGCGCCAGAAGGACAGGGCCAAGCAATCAGCCCCAGCATTTT CARRTGPSNQPQHF
TRBJ2-7 NA NA TRBV2 TGTGCCAGCAGTACTGTCACAGATTACGAGCAGTACTTC CASSTVTDYEQYF
TRBJ2-7 few TRBD2 TRBV6-5 TGTGCCAGCAGTTACGGTCTAGCGGGAGGATACTACGAGCAGTACTTC CASSYGLAGGYYEQYF
TRBJ1-2 once NA TRBV6-6 TGTGCCAGCAGTTACGATGATGGCGGCTACACCTTC CASSYDDGGYTF
TRBJ2-5 NA NA TRBV6-1 TGTGCCAGCAGTGAATCTAGGTTGGAGACCCAGTACTTC CASSESRLETQYF
TRBJ1-2 NA NA TRBV7-9 TGTGCCAGCAGCACTCCCAGGGGAGAGGGCTACACCTTC CASSTPRGEGYTF
TRBJ2-3 NA NA TRBV7-3 TGTGCCAGCAGCTCTTACACAGATACGCAGTATTTT CASSSYTDTQYF
TRBJ2-1 once NA TRBV7-2 TGTGCCAGCAGCTTACCATCTAGCGGAGGGGGCTCCTACAATGAGCAGTTCTTC CASSLPSSGGGSYNEQFF
TRBJ2-3 NA TRBD2 TRBV11-2 TGTGCCAGCAGCGGACTAGCGGGAGGTCCAAGGATCACAGATACGCAGTATTTT CASSGLAGGPRITDTQYF
TRBJ2-3 NA NA TRBV30 TGTGCCTGGAGTGAAGCGGCTCTAGGAACAGATACGCAGTATTTT CAWSEAALGTDTQYF
TRBJ1-2 NA TRBD1 TRBV6-1 TGTGCCAGCAGGGGGGGACAGCTCATTAACTATGGCTACACCTTC CASRGGQLINYGYTF
TRBJ1-2 once NA TRBV6-5 TGTGCCAGCAGTGCCACAGGGTCCTATGGCTACACCTTC CASSATGSYGYTF
TRBJ2-3 NA NA TRBV28 TGTGCCAGCAGTTCACCTCCTGGTGGCTATACGCAGTATTTT CASSSPPGGYTQYF
TRBJ2-5 NA NA TRBV6-6 TGTGCCAGCAGTTACCACCAACCCGGGGAGACCCAGTACTTC CASSYHQPGETQYF
TRBJ1-4 once NA TRBV28 TGTGCCAGCAGTGGGGGAGGGAACGGTGAAAAACTGTTTTTT CASSGGGNGEKLFF
TRBJ1-1 NA NA TRBV13 TGTGCCAGCAGCAACCGACAGATGAACACTGAAGCTTTCTTT CASSNRQMNTEAFF
TRBJ2-7 once NA TRBV6-5 TGTGCCAGCAGTGCCCCAGGGAACTACGAGCAGTACTTC CASSAPGNYEQYF
TRBJ2-5 NA TRBD2 TRBV6-5 TGTGCCAGCAGTCGGCTAGCGGGAGGAGGGGAGACCCAGTACTTC CASSRLAGGGETQYF
TRBJ2-2 NA NA TRBV30 TGTGCCTGGAGCAACCTTAGGAACACCGGGGAGCTGTTTTTT CAWSNLRNTGELFF
TRBJ2-7 NA NA TRBV14 TGTGCCAGCAGCCAAGTCCCGGGGTCCCACGAGCAGTACTTC CASSQVPGSHEQYF
TRBJ1-6 NA NA TRBV10-3 TGTGCCATCAGAGAGACAGGCCAAAATTCACCCCTCCACTTT CAIRETGQNSPLHF
TRBJ1-3 NA NA TRBV29-1 TGCAGCGTTGTTGGGCACCAGAGCTCTGGAAACACCATATATTTT CSVVGHQSSGNTIYF
TRBJ2-7 NA TRBD2 TRBV12-5 TGTGCTAGTGGCCCGGGACTAGCGGGAGTCATTTACGAGCAGTACTTC CASGPGLAGVIYEQYF
TRBJ2-1 NA TRBD1 TRBV5-4 TGTGCCAGCAGCACAAGGACAGGGAGCTCCTACAATGAGCAGTTCTTC CASSTRTGSSYNEQFF
TRBJ2-7 few NA TRBV19 TGTGCCAGTAGTATTGGAGACGAGGGTGCCAGGGGCTACGAGCAGTACTTC CASSIGDEGARGYEQYF
TRBJ1-2 NA NA TRBV5-6 TGTGCCAGTATTTTTTACTCGGGTCTGCATGGCTACACCTTC CASIFYSGLHGYTF